The sequence of this T cell receptor (beta chain) was determined in a study of T cell responses to AZD1222 COVID-19 vaccine. Findings of the study overall: Dominant CD4 TCR responses targeted spike regions 160-218 and 743-854. Elevations in Spike-specific TCR breadth and depth followed administration of two AZD1222 doses. Among spike-specific TCRs, nearly half reportedly target unmutated variant regions.

About this clone itself: The target antigen is unknown.

The protocol was immunoSEQ multiplex PCR, while the TCRdb copy is restricted to in-frame clones and leaves out a portion. The table shows some 89,000 clones, with roughly 90% occurring only once. Trimming left V 1 base short and J 3 bases short, with 10 bases between. Germline assignment: CDR1 MDHEN and CDR2 SYDVKM. The CDR3 extends over 14 amino acids. The sample was peripheral blood, taken on day 0 of MenACWY control vaccination. The TCR originated in an adult in good health. The chain combines TRBV28 with TRBJ2-7, with unresolved D. Written as DNA, the CDR3 is TGTGCCAGCAGTTTATCGGGCCTCCTCTACGAGCAGTACTTC. Protein: CASSLSGLLYEQYF.